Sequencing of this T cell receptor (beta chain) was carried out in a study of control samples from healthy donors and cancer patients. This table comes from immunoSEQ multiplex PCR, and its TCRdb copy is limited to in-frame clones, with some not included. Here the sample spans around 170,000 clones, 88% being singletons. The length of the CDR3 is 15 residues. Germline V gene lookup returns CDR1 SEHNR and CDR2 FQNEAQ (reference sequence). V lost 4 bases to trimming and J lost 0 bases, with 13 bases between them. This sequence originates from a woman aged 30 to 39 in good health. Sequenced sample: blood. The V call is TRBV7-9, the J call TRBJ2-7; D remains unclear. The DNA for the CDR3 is TGTGCCAGCAGCTCCCTCGCGGAAAGCTCCTACGAGCAGTACTTC. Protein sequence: CASSSLAESSYEQYF.